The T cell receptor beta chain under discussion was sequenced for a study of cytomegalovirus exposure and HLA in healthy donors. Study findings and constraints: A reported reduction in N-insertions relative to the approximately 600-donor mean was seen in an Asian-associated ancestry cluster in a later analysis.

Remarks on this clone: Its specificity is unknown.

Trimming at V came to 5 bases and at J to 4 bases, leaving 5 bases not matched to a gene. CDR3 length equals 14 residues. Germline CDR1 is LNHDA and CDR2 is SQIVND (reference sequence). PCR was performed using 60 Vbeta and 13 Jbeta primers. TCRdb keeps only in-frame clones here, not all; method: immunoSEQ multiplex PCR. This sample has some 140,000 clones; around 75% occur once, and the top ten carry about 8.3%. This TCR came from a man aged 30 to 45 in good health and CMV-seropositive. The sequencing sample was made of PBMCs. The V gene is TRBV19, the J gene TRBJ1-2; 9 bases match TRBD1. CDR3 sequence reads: CASSGQGNLYGYTF. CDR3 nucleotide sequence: TGTGCCAGTAGTGGACAGGGGAACCTCTATGGCTACACCTTC. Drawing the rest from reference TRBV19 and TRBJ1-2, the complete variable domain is DGGITQSPKYLFRKEGQNVTLSCEQNLNHDAMYWYRQDPGQGLRLIYYSQIVNDFQKGDIAEGYSVSREKKESFPLTVTSAQKNPTAFYLCASSGQGNLYGYTFGSGTRLTVV.